Listed below are T cell receptor beta chains from one sample, sequenced in a study of control samples from healthy donors and cancer patients. Profiling relied on immunoSEQ multiplex PCR, and the TCRdb table lists in-frame clones only, not all of them. Of approximately 130,000 clones in the sample, about 87% were seen once. The specimen was blood. The receptor set was obtained from a man aged 60 to 69 in good health. CDR3s include the opening cysteine and the closing phenylalanine or tryptophan. Each record gives: J gene, V gene, clone size, D gene, CDR3 protein, CDR3 DNA. D genes are given only for firm matches. Clone size, where shown, is once, few, many, or a class for clones that have expanded.

j_call: TRBJ2-1; v_call: TRBV2; clone_size: -; d_call: -; cdr3_aa: CATSRGGIGEQFF; cdr3_nt: TGTGCCACCTCTAGGGGGGGGATCGGTGAGCAGTTCTTC
j_call: TRBJ2-1; v_call: TRBV18; clone_size: -; d_call: TRBD1; cdr3_aa: CASSPGQGTYNEQFF; cdr3_nt: TGTGCCAGCTCACCGGGACAGGGGACCTACAATGAGCAGTTCTTC
j_call: TRBJ1-4; v_call: TRBV18; clone_size: -; d_call: -; cdr3_aa: CASSRGADEKLFF; cdr3_nt: TGTGCCAGCTCACGGGGGGCTGATGAAAAACTGTTTTTT
j_call: TRBJ1-1; v_call: TRBV24-1; clone_size: -; d_call: TRBD1; cdr3_aa: CATSDGTGREAFF; cdr3_nt: TGTGCCACCAGTGACGGGACAGGCCGTGAAGCTTTCTTT
j_call: TRBJ1-1; v_call: TRBV28; clone_size: -; d_call: -; cdr3_aa: CASSLSGARAFF; cdr3_nt: TGTGCCAGCAGTTTATCCGGGGCGAGGGCTTTCTTT
j_call: TRBJ2-6; v_call: TRBV28; clone_size: few; d_call: -; cdr3_aa: CASKKQGIISGANVLTF; cdr3_nt: TGTGCCAGCAAGAAACAGGGTATCATCTCTGGGGCCAACGTCCTGACTTTC
j_call: TRBJ1-1; v_call: TRBV6-5; clone_size: -; d_call: -; cdr3_aa: CASSYSSMGGAVAFF; cdr3_nt: TGTGCCAGCAGTTACTCGTCGATGGGTGGGGCTGTGGCTTTCTTT
j_call: TRBJ1-1; v_call: TRBV7-2; clone_size: -; d_call: TRBD1; cdr3_aa: CASSFGQVNTEAFF; cdr3_nt: TGTGCCAGCAGCTTTGGACAGGTGAACACTGAAGCTTTCTTT
j_call: TRBJ2-1; v_call: TRBV7-6; clone_size: -; d_call: -; cdr3_aa: CASSRAGGAVYNEQFF; cdr3_nt: TGTGCCAGCAGTCGCGCTGGGGGGGCAGTGTACAATGAGCAGTTCTTC
j_call: TRBJ2-7; v_call: TRBV11-2; clone_size: -; d_call: -; cdr3_aa: CASRVPGSNEQYF; cdr3_nt: TGTGCCAGCAGAGTCCCAGGGAGCAACGAGCAGTACTTC
j_call: TRBJ1-3; v_call: TRBV7-2; clone_size: -; d_call: TRBD1; cdr3_aa: CASSLDRDRARNTIYF; cdr3_nt: TGTGCCAGCAGCTTAGATAGGGACAGGGCTAGAAACACCATATATTTT
j_call: TRBJ1-1; v_call: TRBV7-2; clone_size: -; d_call: -; cdr3_aa: CASSLGRQTGTEAFF; cdr3_nt: TGTGCCAGCAGCTTGGGGAGACAGACGGGAACTGAAGCTTTCTTT
j_call: TRBJ1-5; v_call: TRBV2; clone_size: -; d_call: -; cdr3_aa: CASSSGEEQPQHF; cdr3_nt: TGTGCCAGCAGCTCAGGGGAAGAACAGCCCCAGCATTTT
j_call: TRBJ1-2; v_call: TRBV11-2; clone_size: -; d_call: TRBD1; cdr3_aa: CASSREGTGYYGYTF; cdr3_nt: TGTGCCAGCAGCAGAGAAGGGACAGGCTACTATGGCTACACCTTC
j_call: TRBJ1-1; v_call: TRBV5-1; clone_size: -; d_call: -; cdr3_aa: CASSLRTEDTEAFF; cdr3_nt: TGCGCCAGCAGCTTGAGGACAGAAGACACTGAAGCTTTCTTT
j_call: TRBJ2-6; v_call: TRBV19; clone_size: -; d_call: TRBD1; cdr3_aa: CASTPRLGRGLGGANVLTF; cdr3_nt: TGTGCCAGTACCCCGAGGTTAGGCAGGGGGCTAGGTGGGGCCAACGTCCTGACTTTC
j_call: TRBJ1-2; v_call: TRBV10-3; clone_size: -; d_call: TRBD1; cdr3_aa: CAISERTGAIGYTF; cdr3_nt: TGTGCCATCAGTGAAAGGACAGGGGCCATAGGCTACACCTTC
j_call: TRBJ2-3; v_call: TRBV24-1; clone_size: -; d_call: -; cdr3_aa: CATSDVRGTDTQYF; cdr3_nt: TGTGCCACCAGTGATGTCCGGGGCACAGATACGCAGTATTTT
j_call: TRBJ1-2; v_call: TRBV20-1; clone_size: -; d_call: -; cdr3_aa: CSARVNYGYTF; cdr3_nt: TGCAGTGCTAGAGTTAACTATGGCTACACCTTC
j_call: TRBJ1-1; v_call: TRBV5-1; clone_size: -; d_call: -; cdr3_aa: CASRPGQPGTEAFF; cdr3_nt: TGCGCCAGCAGACCAGGACAACCCGGCACTGAAGCTTTCTTT
j_call: TRBJ1-1; v_call: TRBV5-3; clone_size: -; d_call: -; cdr3_aa: CARSPTGALNTEAFF; cdr3_nt: TGTGCCAGAAGCCCCACGGGGGCGTTGAACACTGAAGCTTTCTTT
j_call: TRBJ2-2; v_call: TRBV25-1; clone_size: -; d_call: -; cdr3_aa: CASQAGGELFF; cdr3_nt: TGTGCCAGCCAGGCCGGGGGGGAGCTGTTTTTT
j_call: TRBJ1-4; v_call: TRBV6-1; clone_size: few; d_call: -; cdr3_aa: CASREDFATNEKLFF; cdr3_nt: TGTGCCAGCAGGGAAGATTTTGCAACTAATGAAAAACTGTTTTTT
j_call: TRBJ1-1; v_call: TRBV19; clone_size: -; d_call: -; cdr3_aa: CASSRQTEINTEAFF; cdr3_nt: TGTGCCAGTAGTAGACAGACGGAGATTAACACTGAAGCTTTCTTT
j_call: TRBJ1-2; v_call: TRBV7-2; clone_size: -; d_call: -; cdr3_aa: CASSLGTGMDGYTF; cdr3_nt: TGTGCCAGCAGCTTAGGTACAGGGATGGATGGCTACACCTTC
j_call: TRBJ1-5; v_call: TRBV7-2; clone_size: -; d_call: -; cdr3_aa: CASSVGQSYSNQPQHF; cdr3_nt: TGTGCCAGCAGCGTCGGACAGTCTTATAGCAATCAGCCCCAGCATTTT
j_call: TRBJ1-1; v_call: TRBV5-8; clone_size: -; d_call: -; cdr3_aa: CASSLAKGTRNTEAFF; cdr3_nt: TGTGCCAGCAGCTTGGCCAAGGGTACCCGGAACACTGAAGCTTTCTTT
j_call: TRBJ1-2; v_call: TRBV30; clone_size: -; d_call: -; cdr3_aa: CAWTPANYGYTF; cdr3_nt: TGTGCCTGGACTCCAGCTAACTATGGCTACACCTTC
j_call: TRBJ2-3; v_call: TRBV18; clone_size: once; d_call: -; cdr3_aa: CASSPQSASVADTQYF; cdr3_nt: TGTGCCAGCTCACCACAGTCCGCTAGCGTGGCAGATACGCAGTATTTT
j_call: TRBJ2-2; v_call: TRBV7-2; clone_size: -; d_call: -; cdr3_aa: CASSSFVTGELFF; cdr3_nt: TGTGCCAGCAGCTCCTTCGTCACCGGGGAGCTGTTTTTT
j_call: TRBJ2-5; v_call: TRBV13; clone_size: -; d_call: TRBD1; cdr3_aa: CASSLQGAVTPSQYF; cdr3_nt: TGTGCCAGCAGCTTGCAGGGGGCTGTCACACCGAGCCAGTACTTC
j_call: TRBJ2-7; v_call: TRBV7-9; clone_size: -; d_call: -; cdr3_aa: CASSLGTFYEQYF; cdr3_nt: TGTGCCAGCAGCTTAGGTACTTTCTACGAGCAGTACTTC
j_call: TRBJ1-1; v_call: TRBV4-2; clone_size: -; d_call: TRBD1; cdr3_aa: CASSKGQGNTEAFF; cdr3_nt: TGTGCCAGCAGCAAAGGACAGGGGAACACTGAAGCTTTCTTT
j_call: TRBJ1-2; v_call: TRBV11-2; clone_size: -; d_call: -; cdr3_aa: CASSLGVGSSDYGYTF; cdr3_nt: TGTGCCAGCAGCTTAGGAGTCGGCAGCTCCGACTATGGCTACACCTTC
j_call: TRBJ1-2; v_call: TRBV6-1; clone_size: -; d_call: -; cdr3_aa: CASSDGRVSYGYTF; cdr3_nt: TGTGCCAGCAGTGATGGTAGGGTGAGCTATGGCTACACCTTC
j_call: TRBJ1-2; v_call: TRBV24-1; clone_size: -; d_call: -; cdr3_aa: CATSRDWGGYTF; cdr3_nt: TGTGCCACCAGTAGGGATTGGGGCGGCTACACCTTC
j_call: TRBJ2-2; v_call: TRBV18; clone_size: -; d_call: -; cdr3_aa: CASSPHSPGTGELFF; cdr3_nt: TGTGCCAGCTCACCCCACAGTCCCGGCACCGGGGAGCTGTTTTTT
j_call: TRBJ2-7; v_call: TRBV11-2; clone_size: -; d_call: -; cdr3_aa: CASSAQAIGEQYF; cdr3_nt: TGTGCCAGCAGCGCACAAGCCATAGGAGAGCAGTACTTC
j_call: TRBJ1-4; v_call: TRBV7-7; clone_size: once; d_call: TRBD1; cdr3_aa: CASSPGTGSGKMKLFF; cdr3_nt: TGTGCCAGCAGCCCTGGGACAGGGAGTGGTAAAATGAAACTGTTTTTT
j_call: TRBJ1-4; v_call: TRBV28; clone_size: few; d_call: -; cdr3_aa: CASSITGRGLFF; cdr3_nt: TGTGCCAGCAGTATTACAGGGAGGGGACTGTTTTTT
j_call: TRBJ2-7; v_call: TRBV19; clone_size: -; d_call: -; cdr3_aa: CASSADPTGRVSYEQYF; cdr3_nt: TGTGCCAGTAGTGCAGATCCGACCGGGAGAGTTTCCTACGAGCAGTACTTC
j_call: TRBJ1-6; v_call: TRBV11-2; clone_size: -; d_call: -; cdr3_aa: CASSWEIGNSPLHF; cdr3_nt: TGTGCCAGCAGCTGGGAAATCGGGAATTCACCCCTCCACTTT
j_call: TRBJ1-1; v_call: TRBV7-9; clone_size: few; d_call: TRBD1; cdr3_aa: CASSPRGGVEAFF; cdr3_nt: TGTGCCAGCAGCCCCAGGGGGGGGGTAGAAGCTTTCTTT